This T cell receptor beta chain was captured by sequencing in a study of naive and memory T cell subsets. Findings and limits, study-wide: Tuberculin site TCR excess was interpreted as type IV hypersensitivity infiltration.

Germline V gene lookup returns CDR1 DFQATT and CDR2 SNEGSKA (reference sequence). The CDR3 totals 18 residues. V was clipped by 3 bases and J by 4 bases; unmatched bases: 15. The treatment here: skin biopsy from PPD injection site in Mantoux-positive individual. An oligonucleotide containing a UMI was ligated to the 3' end of TCR cDNA. Individuals with a positive Mantoux test gave biopsies from PPD-injected skin. Cells were not sorted; total RNA input targeted roughly 1 to 1,100 ng. This clonotype was counted only a few times. Its antigen is as yet unknown. Ligated cDNA underwent four rounds of PCR with nested alpha and beta constant region primers and SP2. MiXCR, applied by TCRdb to the UMI-ligation and nested PCR reads, yields one record per CDR3 protein. The sample lists 35,000 to 40,000 distinct CDR3 sequences; approximately 11% were seen once.

The V call is TRBV20-1, the J call TRBJ2-5; 12 bases map to TRBD2. The receptor was isolated from an adult in good health. The sample was skin, taken from a tuberculin skin test site. The CDR3 sequence is CSASPPASGGAQGETQYF. In DNA, the CDR3 is TGCAGTGCTAGTCCCCCGGCTAGCGGGGGGGCCCAGGGAGAGACCCAGTACTTC.